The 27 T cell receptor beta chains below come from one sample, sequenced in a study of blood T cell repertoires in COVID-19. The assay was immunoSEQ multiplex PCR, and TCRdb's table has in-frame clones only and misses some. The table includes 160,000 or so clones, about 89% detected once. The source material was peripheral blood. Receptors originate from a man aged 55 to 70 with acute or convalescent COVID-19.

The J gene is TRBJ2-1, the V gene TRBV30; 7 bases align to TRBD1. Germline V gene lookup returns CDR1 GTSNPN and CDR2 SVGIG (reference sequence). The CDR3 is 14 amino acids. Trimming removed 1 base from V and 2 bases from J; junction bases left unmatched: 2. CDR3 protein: CAWSAQGAYNEQFF. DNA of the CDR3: TGTGCCTGGAGTGCGCAGGGGGCCTACAATGAGCAGTTCTTC.

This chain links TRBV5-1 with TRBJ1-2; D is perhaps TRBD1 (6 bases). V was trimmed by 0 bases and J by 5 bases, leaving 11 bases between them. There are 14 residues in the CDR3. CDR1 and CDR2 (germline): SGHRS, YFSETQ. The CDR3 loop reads CASSLEQGEYGYTF. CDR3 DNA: TGCGCCAGCAGCTTGGAACAGGGCGAATATGGCTACACCTTC.

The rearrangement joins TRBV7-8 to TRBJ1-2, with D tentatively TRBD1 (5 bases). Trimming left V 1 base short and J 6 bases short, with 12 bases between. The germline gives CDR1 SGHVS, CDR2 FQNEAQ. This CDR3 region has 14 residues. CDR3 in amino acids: CASSLVTGVDGYTF. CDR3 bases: TGTGCCAGCAGCTTAGTAACGGGGGTGGATGGCTACACCTTC.

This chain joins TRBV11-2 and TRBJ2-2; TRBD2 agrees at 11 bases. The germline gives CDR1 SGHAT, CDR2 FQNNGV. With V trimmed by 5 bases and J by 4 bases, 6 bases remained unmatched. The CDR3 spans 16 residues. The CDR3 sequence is CASSLRLAGITGELFF. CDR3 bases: TGTGCCAGCAGCCTAAGACTAGCGGGGATCACCGGGGAGCTGTTTTTT. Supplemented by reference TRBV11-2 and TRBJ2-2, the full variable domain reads EAGVAQSPRYKIIEKRQSVAFWCNPISGHATLYWYQQILGQGPKLLIQFQNNGVVDDSQLPKDRFSAERLKGVDSTLKIQPAKLEDSAVYLCASSLRLAGITGELFFGEGSRLTVL.

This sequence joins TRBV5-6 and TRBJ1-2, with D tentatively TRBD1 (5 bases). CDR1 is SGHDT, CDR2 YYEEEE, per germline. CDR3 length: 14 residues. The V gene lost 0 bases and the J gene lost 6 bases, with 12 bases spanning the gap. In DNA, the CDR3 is TGTGCCAGCAGCTTGGGTAGGGGATATCATGGCTACACCTTC. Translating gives CASSLGRGYHGYTF.

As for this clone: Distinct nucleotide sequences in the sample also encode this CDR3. CDR3 region: CASSLAGGTEAFF. The CDR3 nucleotides are TGTGCCAGCAGTTTAGCTGGGGGGACTGAAGCTTTCTTT. The chain couples TRBV12-3 or TRBV12-4 to TRBJ1-1; possible D gene TRBD1, 5 bases. V was pared by 0 bases and J by 5 bases, with 7 bases between. This CDR3 has 13 residues.

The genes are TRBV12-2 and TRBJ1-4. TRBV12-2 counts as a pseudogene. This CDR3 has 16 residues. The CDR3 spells CASRPRTDATNEKLFF. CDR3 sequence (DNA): TGTGCAAGTCGCCCTAGGACTGATGCAACTAATGAAAAACTGTTTTTT.

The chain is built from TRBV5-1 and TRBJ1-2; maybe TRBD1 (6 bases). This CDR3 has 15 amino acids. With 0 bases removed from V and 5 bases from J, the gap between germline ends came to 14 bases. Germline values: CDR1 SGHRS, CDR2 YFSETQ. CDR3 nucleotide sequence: TGCGCCAGCAGCTTGGTTCCAGGGGAGATTTATGGCTACACCTTC. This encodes CASSLVPGEIYGYTF.

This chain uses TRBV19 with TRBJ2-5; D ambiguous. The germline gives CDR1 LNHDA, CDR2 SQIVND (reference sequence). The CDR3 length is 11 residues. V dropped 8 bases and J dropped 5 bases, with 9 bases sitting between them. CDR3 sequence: CASSHRETQYF. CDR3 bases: TGTGCCAGTTCCCATCGGGAGACCCAGTACTTC.

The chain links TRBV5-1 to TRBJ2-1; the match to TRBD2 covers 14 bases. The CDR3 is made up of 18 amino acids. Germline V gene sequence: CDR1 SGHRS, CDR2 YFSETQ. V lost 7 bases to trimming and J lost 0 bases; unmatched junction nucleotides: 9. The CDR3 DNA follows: TGCGCCAGCGGGACTAGCGGGGGCCCTCTCAGCTCCTACAATGAGCAGTTCTTC. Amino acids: CASGTSGGPLSSYNEQFF.

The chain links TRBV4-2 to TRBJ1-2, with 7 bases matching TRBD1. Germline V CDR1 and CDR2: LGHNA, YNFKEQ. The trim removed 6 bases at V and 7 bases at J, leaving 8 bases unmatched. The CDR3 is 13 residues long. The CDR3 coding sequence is TGTGCCAGCAGGCGACAGGGTTTGGGTGGCTACACCTTC. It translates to CASRRQGLGGYTF.

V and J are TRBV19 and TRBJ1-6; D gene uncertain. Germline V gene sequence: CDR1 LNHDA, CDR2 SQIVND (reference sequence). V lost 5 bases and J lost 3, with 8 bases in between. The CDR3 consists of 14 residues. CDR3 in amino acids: CASSLGLYNSPLHF. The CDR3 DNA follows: TGTGCCAGTAGTTTGGGCCTCTATAATTCACCCCTCCACTTT.

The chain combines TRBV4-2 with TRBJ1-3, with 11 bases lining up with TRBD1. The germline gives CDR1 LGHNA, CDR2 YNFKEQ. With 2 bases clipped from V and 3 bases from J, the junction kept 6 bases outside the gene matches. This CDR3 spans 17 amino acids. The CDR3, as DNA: TGTGCCAGCAGCCAATATGGACAGGGGGCGCTTGGAAACACCATATATTTT. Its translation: CASSQYGQGALGNTIYF.

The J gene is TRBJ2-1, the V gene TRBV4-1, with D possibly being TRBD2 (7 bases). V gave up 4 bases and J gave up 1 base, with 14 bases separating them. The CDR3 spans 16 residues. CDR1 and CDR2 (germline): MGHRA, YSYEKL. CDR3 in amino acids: CASSLKGGGSYNEQFF. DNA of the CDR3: TGCGCCAGCAGCCTCAAGGGAGGGGGATCCTACAATGAGCAGTTCTTC.

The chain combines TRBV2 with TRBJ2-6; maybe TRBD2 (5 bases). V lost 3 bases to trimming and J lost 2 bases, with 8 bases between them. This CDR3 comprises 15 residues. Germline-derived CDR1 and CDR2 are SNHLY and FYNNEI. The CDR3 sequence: CASSELGAGANVLTF. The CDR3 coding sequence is TGTGCCAGCAGTGAGTTGGGAGCTGGGGCCAACGTCCTGACTTTC.

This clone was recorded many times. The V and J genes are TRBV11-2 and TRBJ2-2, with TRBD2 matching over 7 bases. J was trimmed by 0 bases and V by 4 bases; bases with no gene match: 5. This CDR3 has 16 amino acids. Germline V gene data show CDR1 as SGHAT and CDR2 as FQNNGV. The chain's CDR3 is CASSYRGGPNTGELFF. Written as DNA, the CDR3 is TGTGCCAGCAGCTACCGCGGGGGTCCGAACACCGGGGAGCTGTTTTTT.

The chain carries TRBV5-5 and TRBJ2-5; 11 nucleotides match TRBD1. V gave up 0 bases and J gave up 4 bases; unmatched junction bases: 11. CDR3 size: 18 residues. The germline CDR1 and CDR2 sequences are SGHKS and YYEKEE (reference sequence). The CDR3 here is CASSLGRTGQGAGETQYF. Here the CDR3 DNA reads TGTGCCAGCAGCTTGGGAAGAACCGGACAGGGGGCTGGAGAGACCCAGTACTTC.

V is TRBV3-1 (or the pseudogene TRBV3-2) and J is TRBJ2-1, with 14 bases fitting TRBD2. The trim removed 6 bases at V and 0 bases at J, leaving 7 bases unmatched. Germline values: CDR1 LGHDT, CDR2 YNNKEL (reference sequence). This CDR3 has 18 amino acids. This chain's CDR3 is CASSRGTSGGSSYNEQFF. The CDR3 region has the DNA TGTGCCAGCAGTCGTGGGACTAGCGGGGGCAGCTCCTACAATGAGCAGTTCTTC.

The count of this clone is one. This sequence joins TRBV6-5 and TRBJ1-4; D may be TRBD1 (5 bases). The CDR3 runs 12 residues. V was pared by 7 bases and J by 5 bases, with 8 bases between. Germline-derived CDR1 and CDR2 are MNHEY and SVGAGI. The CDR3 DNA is TGTGCCAGCAAGGGGAGGAATGAAAAACTGTTTTTT. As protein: CASKGRNEKLFF.

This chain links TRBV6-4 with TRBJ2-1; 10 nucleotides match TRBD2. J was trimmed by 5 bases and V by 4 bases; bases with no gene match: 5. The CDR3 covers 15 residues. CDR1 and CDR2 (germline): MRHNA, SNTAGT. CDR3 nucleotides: TGTGCCAGCAGTGGAGCGGGGGGGCCCAACAATGAGCAGTTCTTC. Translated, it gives CASSGAGGPNNEQFF.

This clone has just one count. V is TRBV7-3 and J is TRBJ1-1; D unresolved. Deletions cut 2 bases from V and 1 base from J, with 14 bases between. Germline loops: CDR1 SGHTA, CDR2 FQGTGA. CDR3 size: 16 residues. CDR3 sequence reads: CASSLVPGSGNTEAFF. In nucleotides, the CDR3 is TGTGCCAGCAGCTTAGTCCCCGGATCGGGGAACACTGAAGCTTTCTTT.

CDR3 sequence (DNA): TGTGCCAGCAGAACCCAGGGACAGGGGCCCTACGAGCAGTACTTC. It translates to CASRTQGQGPYEQYF. The V gene is TRBV6-5, the J gene TRBJ2-7; 10 bases line up with TRBD1. The CDR3 totals 15 residues. With V trimmed by 6 bases and J by 2 bases, 7 bases remained unmatched. Germline CDR1 MNHEY, CDR2 SVGAGI.

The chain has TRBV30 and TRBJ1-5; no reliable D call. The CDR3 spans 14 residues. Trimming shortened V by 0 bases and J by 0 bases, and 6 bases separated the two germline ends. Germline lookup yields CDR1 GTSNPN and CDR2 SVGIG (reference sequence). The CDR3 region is CAWSVPNSNQPQHF. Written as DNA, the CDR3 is TGTGCCTGGAGTGTCCCCAATAGCAATCAGCCCCAGCATTTT.

The CDR3 DNA reads as TGTGCCAGCTCAAATTATAATCAGGGGGCCGGGGCCAACGTCCTGACTTTC. Translated: CASSNYNQGAGANVLTF. The chain links TRBV18 to TRBJ2-6, with TRBD1 matching over 8 bases. CDR3 length: 17 residues. Germline V gives CDR1 KGHSH, CDR2 LQKENI. Germline trimming cut 5 bases from V and 4 bases from J; bases unmatched to any gene: 10.

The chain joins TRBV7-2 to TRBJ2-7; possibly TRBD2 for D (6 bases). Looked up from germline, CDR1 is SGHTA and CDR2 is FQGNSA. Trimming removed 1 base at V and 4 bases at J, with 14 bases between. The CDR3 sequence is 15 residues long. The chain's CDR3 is CASSLGGGTEYEQYF. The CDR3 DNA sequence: TGTGCCAGCAGCTTAGGCGGAGGGACGGAGTACGAGCAGTACTTC.

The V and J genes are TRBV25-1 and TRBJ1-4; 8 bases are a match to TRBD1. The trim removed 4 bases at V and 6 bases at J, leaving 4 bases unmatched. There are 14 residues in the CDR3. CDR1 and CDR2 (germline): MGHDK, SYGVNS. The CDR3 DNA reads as TGTGCCAGCAGTGGATCGACAGGGGATGAAAAACTGTTTTTT. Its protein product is CASSGSTGDEKLFF.

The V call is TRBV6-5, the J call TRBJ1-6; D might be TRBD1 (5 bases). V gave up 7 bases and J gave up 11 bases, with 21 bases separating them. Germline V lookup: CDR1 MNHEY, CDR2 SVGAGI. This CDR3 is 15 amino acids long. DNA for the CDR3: TGTGCCAGCATCCGATCTCAGGGCCAGAGGACACCCCTCCACTTT. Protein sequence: CASIRSQGQRTPLHF.